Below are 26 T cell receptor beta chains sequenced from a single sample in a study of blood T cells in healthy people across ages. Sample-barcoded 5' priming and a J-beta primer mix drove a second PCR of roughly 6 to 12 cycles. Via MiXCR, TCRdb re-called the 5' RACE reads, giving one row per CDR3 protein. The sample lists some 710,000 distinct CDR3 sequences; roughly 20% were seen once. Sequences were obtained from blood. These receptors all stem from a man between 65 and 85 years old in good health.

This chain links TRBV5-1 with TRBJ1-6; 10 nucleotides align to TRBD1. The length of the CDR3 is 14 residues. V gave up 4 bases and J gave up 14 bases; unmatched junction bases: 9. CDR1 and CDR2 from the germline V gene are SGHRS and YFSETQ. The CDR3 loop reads CASSPGIGQGALHF. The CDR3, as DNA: TGCGCCAGCAGCCCGGGTATTGGACAGGGGGCCCTCCACTTT.

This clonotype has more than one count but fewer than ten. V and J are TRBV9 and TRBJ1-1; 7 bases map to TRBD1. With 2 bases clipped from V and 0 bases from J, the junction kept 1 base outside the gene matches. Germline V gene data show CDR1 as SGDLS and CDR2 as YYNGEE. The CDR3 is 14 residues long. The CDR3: CASSVGQVNTEAFF. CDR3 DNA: TGTGCCAGCAGCGTCGGACAGGTGAACACTGAAGCTTTCTTT.

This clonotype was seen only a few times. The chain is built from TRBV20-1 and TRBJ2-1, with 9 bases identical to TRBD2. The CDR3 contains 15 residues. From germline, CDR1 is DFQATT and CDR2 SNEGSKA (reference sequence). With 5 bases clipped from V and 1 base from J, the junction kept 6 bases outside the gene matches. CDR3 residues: CSAPLAGVSYNEQFF. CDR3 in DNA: TGCAGTGCTCCTTTAGCGGGGGTGTCCTACAATGAGCAGTTCTTC.

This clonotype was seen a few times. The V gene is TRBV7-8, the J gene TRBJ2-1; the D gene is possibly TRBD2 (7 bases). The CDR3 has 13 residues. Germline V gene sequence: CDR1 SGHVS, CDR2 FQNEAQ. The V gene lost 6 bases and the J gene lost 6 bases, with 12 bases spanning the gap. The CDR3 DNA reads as TGTGCCAGCAGTTGGAGGGGGGGCAATGAGCAGTTCTTC. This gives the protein CASSWRGGNEQFF.

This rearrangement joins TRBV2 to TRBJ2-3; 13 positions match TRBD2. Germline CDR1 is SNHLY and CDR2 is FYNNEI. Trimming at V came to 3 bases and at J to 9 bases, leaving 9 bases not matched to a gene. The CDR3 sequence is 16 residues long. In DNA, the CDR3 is TGTGCCAGCAGTGACCGGGGACTAGCGGGAACGGGCACGCAGTATTTT. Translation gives CASSDRGLAGTGTQYF.

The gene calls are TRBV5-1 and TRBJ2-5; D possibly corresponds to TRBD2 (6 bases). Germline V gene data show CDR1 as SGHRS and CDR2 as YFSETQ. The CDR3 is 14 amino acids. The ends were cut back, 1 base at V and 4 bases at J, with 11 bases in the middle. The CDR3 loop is CASSLKEGRETQYF. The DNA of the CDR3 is TGCGCCAGCAGCTTGAAGGAGGGACGAGAGACCCAGTACTTC.

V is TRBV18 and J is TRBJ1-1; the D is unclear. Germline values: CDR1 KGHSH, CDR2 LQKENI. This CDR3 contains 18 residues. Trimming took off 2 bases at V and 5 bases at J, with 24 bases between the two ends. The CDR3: CASSPRPSFNGEWTEAFF. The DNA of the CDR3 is TGTGCCAGCTCACCAAGGCCGTCCTTTAATGGGGAATGGACTGAAGCTTTCTTT.

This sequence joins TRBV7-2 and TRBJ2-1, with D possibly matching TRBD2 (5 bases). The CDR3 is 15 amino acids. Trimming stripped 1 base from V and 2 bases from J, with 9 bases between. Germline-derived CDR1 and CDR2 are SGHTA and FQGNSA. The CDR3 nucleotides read TGTGCCAGCAGCTTAGACAGCGGACCCTACAATGAGCAGTTCTTC. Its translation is CASSLDSGPYNEQFF.

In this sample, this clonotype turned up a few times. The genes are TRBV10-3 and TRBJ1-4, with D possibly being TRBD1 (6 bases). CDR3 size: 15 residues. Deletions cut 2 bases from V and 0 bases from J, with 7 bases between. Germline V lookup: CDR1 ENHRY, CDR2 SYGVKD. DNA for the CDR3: TGTGCCATCAGTGAGAGGACAGCAACTAATGAAAAACTGTTTTTT. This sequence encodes CAISERTATNEKLFF.

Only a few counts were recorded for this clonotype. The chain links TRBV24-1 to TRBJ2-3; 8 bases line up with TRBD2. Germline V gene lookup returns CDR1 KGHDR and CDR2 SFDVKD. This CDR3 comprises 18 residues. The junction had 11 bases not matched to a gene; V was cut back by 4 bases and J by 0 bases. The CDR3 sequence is CATSDPGLAGLSTDTQYF. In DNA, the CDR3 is TGTGCCACCAGTGACCCTGGACTAGCCGGGCTTAGCACAGATACGCAGTATTTT.

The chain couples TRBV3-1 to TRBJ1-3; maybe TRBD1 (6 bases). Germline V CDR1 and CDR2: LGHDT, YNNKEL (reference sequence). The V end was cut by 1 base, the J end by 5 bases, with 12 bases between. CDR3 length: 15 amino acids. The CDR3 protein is CASSQAAGARNTIYF. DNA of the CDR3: TGTGCCAGCAGCCAAGCGGCGGGGGCTAGAAACACCATATATTTT.

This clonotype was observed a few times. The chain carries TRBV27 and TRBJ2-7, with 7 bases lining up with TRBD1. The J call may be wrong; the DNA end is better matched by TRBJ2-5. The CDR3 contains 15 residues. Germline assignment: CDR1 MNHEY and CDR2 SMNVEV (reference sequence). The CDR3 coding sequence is TGTGCCAGCAGTTCCACGACAGGGCGATACGAGACCCAGTACTTC. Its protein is CASSSTTGRYETQYF.

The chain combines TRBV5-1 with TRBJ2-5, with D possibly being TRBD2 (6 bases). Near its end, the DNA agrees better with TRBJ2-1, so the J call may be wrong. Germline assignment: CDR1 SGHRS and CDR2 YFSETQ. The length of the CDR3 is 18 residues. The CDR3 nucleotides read TGCGCCAGCAGCTTGGACAGTGTGGGACTTCGGTCTGACAATGAGCAGTTCTTC. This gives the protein CASSLDSVGLRSDNEQFF.

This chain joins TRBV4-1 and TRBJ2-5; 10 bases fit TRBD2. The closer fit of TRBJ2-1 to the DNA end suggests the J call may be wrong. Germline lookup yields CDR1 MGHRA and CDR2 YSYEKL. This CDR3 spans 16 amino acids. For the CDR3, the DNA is TGCGCCAGCAGCCACCTTGGGCTAGCGGGAGACAATGAGCAGTTCTTC. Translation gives CASSHLGLAGDNEQFF.

CDR3 DNA: TGTGCCAGCAGACAAGCCGGGACAGGGCACGAAAAACTGTTTTTT. Encoded protein: CASRQAGTGHEKLFF. V and J are TRBV25-1 and TRBJ1-4, with 9 bases fitting TRBD1. Germline V gene sequence: CDR1 MGHDK, CDR2 SYGVNS. The CDR3 spans 15 residues. J lost 8 bases, V lost 6 bases, and 10 bases had no gene match.

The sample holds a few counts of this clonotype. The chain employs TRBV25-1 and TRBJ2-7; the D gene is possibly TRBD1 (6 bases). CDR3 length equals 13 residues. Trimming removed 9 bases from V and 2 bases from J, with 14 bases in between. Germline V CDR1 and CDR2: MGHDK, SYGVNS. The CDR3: CASSGQGTYEQYV. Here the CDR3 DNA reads TGTGCCAGTTCGGGACAAGGCACCTACGAGCAGTACGTC.

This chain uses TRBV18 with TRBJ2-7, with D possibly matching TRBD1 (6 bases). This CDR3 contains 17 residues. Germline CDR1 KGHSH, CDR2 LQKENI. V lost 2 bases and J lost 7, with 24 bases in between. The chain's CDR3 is CASSPIGTGKISGEQYV. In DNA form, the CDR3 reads TGTGCCAGCTCACCAATCGGAACAGGGAAAATATCGGGGGAGCAGTACGTC.

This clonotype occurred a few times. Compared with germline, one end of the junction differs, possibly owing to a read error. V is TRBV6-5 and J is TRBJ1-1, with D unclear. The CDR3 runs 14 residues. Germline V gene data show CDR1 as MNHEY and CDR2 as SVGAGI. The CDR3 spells CASSYSRPNTEAFF. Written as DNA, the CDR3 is TGTGCCAGCAGTTACTCGAGGCCGAACACTGAGGCTTTCTTT.

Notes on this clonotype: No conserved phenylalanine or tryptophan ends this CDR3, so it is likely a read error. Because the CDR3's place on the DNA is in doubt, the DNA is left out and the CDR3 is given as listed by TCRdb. The chain's CDR3 is CASRVRADTQYS. V is TRBV12-3 or TRBV12-4 and J is TRBJ2-3. The CDR3 is made up of 12 amino acids, end residues included.

The CDR3 DNA reads TGTGCCAGCAGCGCAGCAGGGACAGGGGGCTACAATGAGCAGTTCTTC. It specifies CASSAAGTGGYNEQFF. This sequence joins TRBV9 and TRBJ2-1; 11 bases line up with TRBD1. This CDR3 has 16 amino acids. Germline CDR1 reads SGDLS; CDR2 reads YYNGEE. The trim removed 3 bases at V and 3 bases at J, leaving 5 bases unmatched.

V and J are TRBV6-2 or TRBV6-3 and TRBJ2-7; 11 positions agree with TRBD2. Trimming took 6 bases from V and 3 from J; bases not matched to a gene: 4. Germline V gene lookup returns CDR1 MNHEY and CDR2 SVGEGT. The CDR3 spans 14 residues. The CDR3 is CASRLAGGDYEQYV. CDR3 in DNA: TGTGCCAGCAGGCTAGCGGGAGGAGACTACGAGCAGTACGTC.

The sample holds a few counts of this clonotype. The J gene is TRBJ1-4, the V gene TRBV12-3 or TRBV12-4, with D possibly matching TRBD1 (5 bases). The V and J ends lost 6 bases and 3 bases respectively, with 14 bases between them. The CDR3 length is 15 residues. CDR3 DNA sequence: TGTGCCAGCAGCAATTTTGGGGGAGCTAATGAAAAACTGTTTTTT. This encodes CASSNFGGANEKLFF.

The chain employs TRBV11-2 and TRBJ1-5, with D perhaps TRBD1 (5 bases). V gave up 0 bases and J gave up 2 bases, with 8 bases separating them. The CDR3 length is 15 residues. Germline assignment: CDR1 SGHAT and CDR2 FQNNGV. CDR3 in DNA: TGTGCCAGCAGCTTAGATCTGGGGGGCAATCAGCCCCAGCATTTT. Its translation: CASSLDLGGNQPQHF.

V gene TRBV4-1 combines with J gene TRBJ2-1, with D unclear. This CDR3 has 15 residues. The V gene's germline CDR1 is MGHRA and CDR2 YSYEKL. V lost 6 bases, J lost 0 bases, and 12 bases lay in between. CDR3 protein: CASRLEASSYNEQFF. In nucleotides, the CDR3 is TGCGCCAGCAGACTCGAGGCCAGCTCCTACAATGAGCAGTTCTTC.

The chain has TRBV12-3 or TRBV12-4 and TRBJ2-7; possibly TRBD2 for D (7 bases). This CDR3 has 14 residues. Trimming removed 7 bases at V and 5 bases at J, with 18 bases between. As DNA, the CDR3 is TGTGCCAGCACTATGCGGGGGCGTTCCAACGAGCAGTACTTC. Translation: CASTMRGRSNEQYF.

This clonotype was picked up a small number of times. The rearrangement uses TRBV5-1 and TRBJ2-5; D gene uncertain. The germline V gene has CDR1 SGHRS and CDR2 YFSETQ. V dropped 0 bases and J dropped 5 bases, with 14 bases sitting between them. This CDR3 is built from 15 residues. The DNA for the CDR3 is TGCGCCAGCAGCTTGGAGTGGAGACCCCGGGAGACCCAGTACTTC. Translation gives CASSLEWRPRETQYF.